A selection of T cell receptor beta chains follows, all from one sample in a study of T cell changes during pregnancy in multiple sclerosis. This table comes from immunoSEQ multiplex PCR, and its TCRdb copy is limited to in-frame clones, with some not included. This table holds approximately 34,000 clones, approximately 90% found once. Sequencing was performed on CD8+ T cells from peripheral blood mononuclear cells, taken in the first trimester of pregnancy. These receptors all stem from a female donor with multiple sclerosis, enrolled in a pregnancy study. Both conserved end residues are part of each CDR3. The D gene is left open where the match is weak. Some rows mark clone size as missing; the rest say once, few, many or name a class of expanded clone.

j_call	d_call	v_call	clone_size	cdr3_aa	cdr3_nt
TRBJ2-7	.	TRBV7-9	.	CASSLSGTRGYEQYF	TGTGCCAGCAGTCTATCGGGCACCAGGGGCTACGAGCAGTACTTC
TRBJ2-5	TRBD1	TRBV27	.	CASSWGTGGDETQYF	TGTGCCAGCAGTTGGGGGACAGGGGGCGACGAGACCCAGTACTTC
TRBJ2-1	TRBD1	TRBV6-5	.	CASSYRTGQLNEQFF	TGTGCCAGCAGTTACCGGACAGGGCAGTTGAATGAGCAGTTCTTC
TRBJ2-7	TRBD2	TRBV19	.	CASSFVGGSSYEQYF	TGTGCCAGTAGTTTTGTGGGAGGGAGCTCCTACGAGCAGTACTTC
TRBJ1-3	.	TRBV9	.	CASSGGVGNTIYF	TGTGCCAGCAGTGGAGGGGTGGGAAACACCATATATTTT
TRBJ2-1	.	TRBV28	.	CASSYDEQFF	TGTGCCAGCTCCTATGATGAGCAGTTCTTC
TRBJ1-1	TRBD1	TRBV28	.	CASRPGTGQNTEAFF	TGTGCCAGCAGGCCTGGGACAGGGCAGAACACTGAAGCTTTCTTT
TRBJ2-2	TRBD1	TRBV19	.	CAISSLKQGVATGELFF	TGTGCCATCTCGAGCCTTAAACAGGGGGTTGCCACCGGGGAGCTGTTTTTT
TRBJ2-4	.	TRBV23-1	.	CASSQCRRDAKNIQYF	TGCGCCAGCAGTCAGTGCAGGCGCGATGCCAAAAACATTCAGTACTTC
TRBJ1-1	.	TRBV6-5	.	CASSYLTEGMNTEAFF	TGTGCCAGCAGTTACCTGACGGAGGGGATGAACACTGAAGCTTTCTTT
TRBJ2-7	TRBD2	TRBV29-1	once	CSVREGGGYEQYF	TGCAGCGTCCGGGAGGGAGGTGGCTACGAGCAGTACTTC
TRBJ1-1	.	TRBV4-1	few	CASSQAGTTEAFF	TGCGCCAGCAGCCAAGCCGGGACAACTGAAGCTTTCTTT
TRBJ1-5	.	TRBV19	few	CASSIPLFNQPQHF	TGTGCCAGTAGTATTCCACTTTTCAATCAGCCCCAGCATTTT
TRBJ1-5	.	TRBV6-5	once	CASSYGALQPQHF	TGTGCCAGCAGTTATGGGGCGCTTCAGCCCCAGCATTTT
TRBJ1-2	.	TRBV9	.	CASSVGGTPYGYTF	TGTGCCAGCAGCGTAGGAGGGACACCCTATGGCTACACCTTC
TRBJ2-1	TRBD2	TRBV29-1	.	CSIFSGSSYNEQFF	TGCAGCATCTTCAGCGGGAGCTCCTACAATGAGCAGTTCTTC
TRBJ2-1	.	TRBV19	.	CASSLEPYTGNEQFF	TGTGCCAGTAGTCTAGAGCCCTATACAGGAAATGAGCAGTTCTTC
TRBJ1-4	TRBD1	TRBV9	.	CASSRFSGDRYEKLFF	TGTGCCAGCAGCCGATTTTCTGGGGACAGATATGAAAAACTGTTTTTT
TRBJ2-1	TRBD1	TRBV9	.	CASSAPQGTYEQFF	TGTGCCAGCAGCGCACCACAGGGGACATATGAGCAGTTCTTC
TRBJ2-5	TRBD2	TRBV7-2	.	CASSLVSPVGLAGETQYF	TGTGCCAGCAGCTTAGTCAGTCCCGTCGGACTAGCGGGAGAGACCCAGTACTTC
TRBJ2-5	TRBD1	TRBV28	.	CASSSKRRTGNPETQYF	TGTGCCAGCAGCTCGAAAAGACGGACAGGGAACCCGGAGACCCAGTACTTC
TRBJ2-7	TRBD2	TRBV9	.	CASSVDPGLAYEQYF	TGTGCCAGCAGCGTAGACCCGGGACTAGCTTACGAGCAGTACTTC
TRBJ2-3	TRBD2	TRBV14	.	CASSLYEGLVYDTQYF	TGTGCCAGCAGCCTATACGAGGGACTAGTGTACGATACGCAGTATTTT
TRBJ2-2	TRBD2	TRBV28	.	CASSAPGSGINTGELFF	TGTGCCAGCAGTGCGCCAGGTAGCGGGATTAACACCGGGGAGCTGTTTTTT
TRBJ2-1	TRBD2	TRBV10-3	.	CAISVSSGRLYNEQFF	TGTGCCATCAGTGTCAGTAGCGGGAGACTATACAATGAGCAGTTCTTC
TRBJ2-7	.	TRBV5-6	once	CASSSKRAYEQYF	TGTGCCAGCAGCTCCAAGCGGGCCTACGAGCAGTACTTC
TRBJ2-2	.	TRBV18	.	CASSPRDSAGELFF	TGTGCCAGCTCACCTAGAGACAGTGCCGGGGAGCTGTTTTTT
TRBJ2-3	.	TRBV12-5	.	CASGLGASSTDTQYF	TGTGCTAGTGGTTTGGGGGCCTCTAGCACAGATACGCAGTATTTT
TRBJ2-3	TRBD2	TRBV4-1	.	CASSQEAGPLYF	TGCGCCAGCAGCCAAGAAGCGGGGCCCCTGTATTTT
TRBJ1-2	.	TRBV18	once	CASSPPGDYYGYTF	TGTGCCAGCTCACCGCCGGGAGACTACTATGGCTACACCTTC
TRBJ2-7	.	TRBV6-6	.	CASSYSKLYEQYF	TGTGCCAGCAGTTACTCGAAGCTCTACGAGCAGTACTTC
TRBJ2-1	TRBD2	TRBV7-9	.	CASSPPQGRAYNEQFF	TGTGCCAGCAGCCCCCCCCAAGGGAGGGCCTACAATGAGCAGTTCTTC
TRBJ2-2	.	TRBV4-1	.	CASSQVQNTGELFF	TGCGCCAGCAGCCAAGTACAGAACACCGGGGAGCTGTTTTTT
TRBJ2-1	.	TRBV9	.	CASTPPFGGAYNEQFF	TGTGCCAGCACCCCCCCGTTCGGGGGAGCGTACAATGAGCAGTTCTTC
TRBJ2-7	.	TRBV28	.	CASSEALYEQYF	TGTGCCAGCAGTGAGGCCCTCTACGAGCAGTACTTC
TRBJ2-7	.	TRBV5-4	.	CASSAQGGYEQYF	TGTGCCAGCAGCGCCCAGGGAGGCTACGAGCAGTACTTC